This is a list of T cell receptor beta chains from one sample in a study of response to subunit inactivated influenza vaccine. TCRdb re-analysed the RT-PCR reads in MiXCR, keeping a single row per CDR3 protein. The sample consists of approximately 500,000 distinct CDR3 sequences, approximately 15% of them appearing once. Here the sequenced sample was PBMCs from blood, taken roughly 12 days after vaccination. Receptor source: a man in his forties or fifties who received an inactivated influenza vaccine. Both conserved end residues are part of each CDR3. A D gene is named only where the DNA matches it firmly. Where a row states a size, it is once, few, many or the class of an expanded clone; other rows omit it.

D gene,clone size,J gene,V gene,CDR3 protein,CDR3 DNA
.,few,TRBJ1-5,TRBV15,CATSRQGHDSNQPQHF,TGTGCCACCAGCAGGCAGGGACACGATAGCAATCAGCCCCAGCATTTT
TRBD1,.,TRBJ2-7,TRBV18,CASSSITGGYEQYF,TGTGCCAGCTCATCAATTACAGGGGGCTACGAGCAGTACTTC
TRBD1,.,TRBJ1-6,TRBV20-1,CSAAGQIDSPLHF,TGCAGTGCTGCGGGACAGATAGATTCACCCCTCCACTTT
.,.,TRBJ2-2,TRBV27,CASSGSRTGELFF,TGTGCCAGCAGCGGGAGTCGAACCGGGGAGCTGTTTTTT
.,.,TRBJ2-7,TRBV12-3/TRBV12-4,CASSFLNEQYF,TGTGCCAGCAGTTTTCTCAACGAGCAGTACTTC
TRBD2,.,TRBJ2-5,TRBV28,CASGSLAGETQYF,TGTGCCAGCGGCTCCCTGGCGGGAGAAACCCAGTACTTC
.,.,TRBJ1-1,TRBV18,CASSPAGTNTEAFF,TGTGCCAGCTCACCAGCAGGAACGAACACTGAAGCTTTCTTT
.,.,TRBJ2-1,TRBV28,CASSSRFGRSSYNEQFF,TGTGCCAGCAGCTCCCGGTTTGGCAGGAGCTCCTACAATGAGCAGTTCTTC
TRBD1,.,TRBJ1-6,TRBV5-6,CASSVRQGTRHF,TGTGCCAGCAGCGTAAGACAGGGGACGCGCCACTTT
.,.,TRBJ2-7,TRBV25-1,CASSAAGSGEQYF,TGTGCCAGCAGTGCGGCGGGATCGGGGGAGCAGTACTTC
TRBD1,many,TRBJ1-4,TRBV7-9,CASSRTGGREKLFF,TGTGCCAGCAGCCGGACAGGGGGTCGTGAAAAACTGTTTTTT
TRBD1,few,TRBJ2-7,TRBV20-1,CSARDRVPYEQYF,TGCAGTGCTAGGGACAGGGTCCCCTACGAGCAGTACTTC
TRBD2,.,TRBJ2-2,TRBV4-2,CASSQGSSAGGAGELFF,TGTGCCAGCAGCCAAGGAAGCTCAGCGGGGGGAGCCGGGGAGCTGTTTTTT
.,.,TRBJ1-5,TRBV7-9,CASSLDGTSDQPQHF,TGTGCCAGCAGCTTAGACGGGACCTCAGATCAGCCCCAGCATTTT
.,few,TRBJ1-1,TRBV7-2,CASSSDPYTEAFF,TGTGCCAGCAGCTCAGACCCGTACACTGAAGCTTTCTTT
.,.,TRBJ2-6,TRBV15,CATSRDLPRSGANVLTF,TGTGCCACCAGCAGAGATCTCCCGCGGTCTGGGGCCAACGTCCTGACTTTC
TRBD1,.,TRBJ2-1,TRBV5-1,CASAPGTAYNEQFF,TGCGCCAGCGCTCCAGGGACAGCATACAATGAGCAGTTCTTC
.,.,TRBJ2-5,TRBV5-1,CASNSQGKSETQYF,TGCGCCAGCAACTCGCAGGGGAAGAGTGAGACCCAGTACTTC
.,.,TRBJ2-1,TRBV12-3/TRBV12-4,CASSTDGDNEQFF,TGTGCCAGCAGCACTGACGGGGACAATGAGCAGTTCTTC
.,few,TRBJ2-2,TRBV11-1,CASSRTAQAGPNTGELFF,TGTGCCAGCAGCCGGACGGCTCAGGCGGGACCAAACACCGGGGAGCTGTTTTTT
.,.,TRBJ2-2,TRBV18,CASSPPESTGELFF,TGTGCCAGCTCACCACCGGAGAGTACCGGGGAGCTGTTTTTT
.,few,TRBJ1-5,TRBV12-3/TRBV12-4,CASRDDSSFSPQHF,TGTGCCAGCAGAGACGACAGCTCCTTCAGCCCCCAGCATTTT
.,few,TRBJ2-7,TRBV11-2,CASSLKDSAGGYEQYF,TGTGCCAGCAGCTTAAAAGACTCCGCTGGCGGCTACGAGCAGTACTTC
TRBD2,.,TRBJ2-1,TRBV4-2,CASSQDWWEGNEQFF,TGTGCCAGCAGCCAAGATTGGTGGGAGGGGAATGAGCAGTTCTTC
.,few,TRBJ2-7,TRBV5-1,CASSFAAGDYEQYF,TGCGCCAGCAGCTTTGCGGCAGGCGACTACGAGCAGTACTTC
TRBD1,few,TRBJ2-7,TRBV6-4,CASSEDRGQGGYEQYF,TGTGCCAGCAGTGAAGACAGGGGGCAGGGCGGATACGAGCAGTACTTC
.,few,TRBJ2-3,TRBV20-1,CSARDRPRSTDTQYF,TGCAGTGCTAGAGATAGGCCGCGTAGCACAGATACGCAGTATTTT
.,few,TRBJ2-5,TRBV5-1,CASSLDGGSARETQYF,TGCGCCAGCAGCTTGGATGGAGGCAGCGCACGAGAGACCCAGTACTTC
.,.,TRBJ2-5,TRBV30,CAWSVGETQYF,TGTGCCTGGAGTGTAGGGGAGACCCAGTACTTC
.,.,TRBJ2-1,TRBV18,CASSARDGSSYNEQFF,TGTGCCAGCTCAGCACGTGACGGTAGCTCCTACAATGAGCAGTTCTTC
.,.,TRBJ2-4,TRBV5-5,CASAGHPDDIQYF,TGTGCCAGCGCCGGCCACCCGGATGACATTCAGTACTTC
.,few,TRBJ2-7,TRBV20-1,CSGEVAEGSYEQYF,TGCAGTGGCGAAGTAGCGGAGGGCTCCTACGAGCAGTACTTC
.,many,TRBJ2-1,TRBV30,CAWSPGHTNEQFF,TGTGCCTGGAGTCCCGGACACACCAATGAGCAGTTCTTC
.,.,TRBJ1-1,TRBV7-8,CASSLTDEGTEAFF,TGTGCCAGCAGCTTAACGGACGAGGGGACTGAAGCTTTCTTT
TRBD2,few,TRBJ2-4,TRBV7-8,CASSLADRGGKNIQYF,TGTGCCAGCAGCTTAGCGGACCGGGGGGGCAAAAACATTCAGTACTTC
.,.,TRBJ2-2,TRBV7-2,CASSLRLSNTGELFF,TGTGCCAGCAGCTTAAGATTGTCGAACACCGGGGAGCTGTTTTTT
TRBD2,.,TRBJ2-1,TRBV6-5,CASSYWAGGYNEQFF,TGTGCCAGCAGTTACTGGGCGGGAGGGTACAATGAGCAGTTCTTC
TRBD2,many,TRBJ2-1,TRBV19,CASSPTSGTYNEQFF,TGTGCCAGTAGTCCGACTAGCGGTACCTACAATGAGCAGTTCTTC
TRBD1,.,TRBJ2-3,TRBV29-1,CSVRDRGQADTQYF,TGCAGCGTCAGGGACAGGGGGCAAGCAGATACGCAGTATTTT
.,.,TRBJ1-1,TRBV12-3/TRBV12-4,CASGKGVVAEAFF,TGTGCCAGCGGGAAAGGGGTAGTCGCTGAAGCTTTCTTT
.,.,TRBJ2-3,TRBV28,CASRMTSTDTQYF,TGTGCCAGCAGGATGACTAGCACAGATACGCAGTATTTT
TRBD2,few,TRBJ2-1,TRBV29-1,CSVDGLAGGPDNEQFF,TGCAGCGTTGACGGACTAGCGGGAGGGCCCGACAATGAGCAGTTCTTC